These 25 T cell receptor beta chains came from one sample sequenced in a study of T cell responses to AZD1222 COVID-19 vaccine. Profiling relied on immunoSEQ multiplex PCR, and the TCRdb table lists in-frame clones only, not all of them. The sample lists around 140,000 clones, around 90% occurring once. The sample consisted of peripheral blood, taken 28 days after the second dose of the MenACWY control vaccine. These receptors came from an adult who received the MenACWY meningococcal vaccine as a control.

CDR3 residues: CASSFLWGSNTGELFF. Written as DNA, the CDR3 is TGTGCCAGTAGTTTTTTGTGGGGTTCGAACACCGGGGAGCTGTTTTTT. This chain uses TRBV19 with TRBJ2-2; unclear D gene. CDR3 length: 16 amino acids. The germline V and J ends were trimmed by 5 bases and 0 bases, with 13 bases remaining between them. Germline lookup yields CDR1 LNHDA and CDR2 SQIVND (reference sequence).

The V call is TRBV29-1, the J call TRBJ2-5; D is ambiguous. There are 12 residues in the CDR3. V lost 4 bases and J lost 1, with 7 bases in between. Germline V gives CDR1 SQVTM, CDR2 ANQGSEA. DNA of the CDR3: TGCAGCGTTGCGGAGCTCCAAGAGACCCAGTACTTC. Encoded protein: CSVAELQETQYF.

The rearrangement uses TRBV5-4 and TRBJ1-6; no definite D call. This CDR3 comprises 15 residues. Germline V lookup: CDR1 SGHNT, CDR2 YYREEE (reference sequence). V gave up 0 bases and J gave up 5 bases, with 9 bases separating them. CDR3 in DNA: TGTGCCAGCAGCTTGGGAGGGATCGATAATTCACCCCTCCACTTT. It specifies CASSLGGIDNSPLHF.

This clone was observed a handful of times. CDR3 sequence: CASSYSPGTEAFF. The CDR3 DNA is TGTGCCAGCAGTTACAGTCCGGGGACTGAAGCTTTCTTT. The gene calls are TRBV6-5 and TRBJ1-1; D is uncertain. CDR3 length: 13 residues. Germline CDR1 and CDR2: MNHEY and SVGAGI. Trimming removed 2 bases at V and 5 bases at J, with 9 bases between.

The chain uses TRBV29-1 and TRBJ1-5; D possibly corresponds to TRBD1 (5 bases). CDR3 length: 15 amino acids. V lost 6 bases, J lost 2 bases, and 17 bases lay in between. Per the germline V gene, CDR1 is SQVTM and CDR2 is ANQGSEA. The CDR3 nucleotides read TGCAGCGTCTCCGACAGCACCCTTGGCAATCAGCCCCAGCATTTT. This gives the protein CSVSDSTLGNQPQHF.

This chain joins TRBV7-9 and TRBJ2-1; 12 bases align to TRBD2. Germline CDR1 reads SEHNR; CDR2 reads FQNEAQ (reference sequence). The CDR3 is 15 residues long. V shed 4 bases and J 7 bases; nucleotides not matched to a gene: 5. CDR3 bases: TGTGCCAGCAGCTCGACTAGCGGGAGTAAAAATGAGCAGTTCTTC. This gives the protein CASSSTSGSKNEQFF. Supplemented by reference TRBV7-9 and TRBJ2-1, the full variable domain reads DTGVSQNPRHKITKRGQNVTFRCDPISEHNRLYWYRQTLGQGPEFLTYFQNEAQLEKSRLLSDRFSAERPKGSFSTLEIQRTEQGDSAMYLCASSSTSGSKNEQFFGPGTRLTVL.

This chain uses TRBV7-2 with TRBJ1-2, with 7 bases matching TRBD1. With 1 base clipped from V and 2 bases from J, the junction kept 1 base outside the gene matches. The CDR3 is 14 amino acids. Germline CDR1 is SGHTA and CDR2 is FQGNSA. CDR3 region: CASSLETGNYGYTF. CDR3 coding DNA: TGTGCCAGCAGCTTAGAGACAGGGAACTATGGCTACACCTTC.

The J gene is TRBJ2-5, the V gene TRBV4-1; TRBD2 agrees at 16 bases. The V and J ends lost 3 bases and 5 bases, in that order; junction bases with no gene match: 15. CDR3 size: 20 residues. Germline V gene sequence: CDR1 MGHRA, CDR2 YSYEKL. CDR3 sequence (DNA): TGCGCCAGCAGCCACCCGGGACTAGCGGGAGGGTACCACCTTCGGGAGACCCAGTACTTC. Its translation is CASSHPGLAGGYHLRETQYF.

The V and J genes are TRBV6-1 and TRBJ2-7; D is undetermined. The CDR3 extends over 13 amino acids. V lost 3 bases, J lost 0 bases, and 6 bases lay in between. Germline CDR1 and CDR2: MNHNS and SASEGT. The CDR3 sequence: CASSDFRSYEQYF. Written as DNA, the CDR3 is TGTGCCAGCAGTGATTTCCGCTCCTACGAGCAGTACTTC.

Comment on this clone: At one boundary the junction diverges from the germline segment, which might be a read error. The gene calls are TRBV19 and TRBJ1-5; D is uncertain. Per the germline V gene, CDR1 is LNHDA and CDR2 is SQIVND (reference sequence). This CDR3 spans 13 amino acids. CDR3 DNA sequence: TGTGCCAGTAGTGACCAGGCCAATGAGCCCCAGCATTTT. Its translation is CASSDQANEPQHF.

The chain employs TRBV12-3 or TRBV12-4 and TRBJ1-1, with D hard to call. The CDR3 contains 13 residues. V was cut by 4 bases and J by 5 bases, with 11 bases left in between. The CDR3 sequence is CASSYKGVTEAFF. CDR3 sequence (DNA): TGTGCCAGCAGTTATAAGGGAGTTACTGAAGCTTTCTTT.

The chain has TRBV7-2 and TRBJ2-7; 12 bases match TRBD1. Per the germline V gene, CDR1 is SGHTA and CDR2 is FQGNSA. J lost 6 bases, V lost 4 bases, and 7 bases had no gene match. The CDR3 has 15 amino acids. The CDR3: CASSSKGQGATEQYF. The CDR3 region has the DNA TGTGCCAGCAGCTCGAAGGGACAGGGGGCCACCGAGCAGTACTTC.

The V gene is TRBV28, the J gene TRBJ1-1, with D possibly being TRBD1 (6 bases). The V and J ends lost 6 bases and 4 bases respectively, with 15 bases between them. Germline CDR1 is MDHEN and CDR2 is SYDVKM. This CDR3 has 14 amino acids. In DNA, the CDR3 is TGTGCCAGCAGAGATGGACAGTTGAGCACTGAAGCTTTCTTT. Its protein product is CASRDGQLSTEAFF.

The rearrangement links TRBV4-3 to TRBJ2-7; TRBD1 agrees at 10 bases. This CDR3 has 15 residues. V trimming: 1 base; J trimming: 2 bases; junction bases outside the gene matches: 2. Germline-derived CDR1 and CDR2 are LGHNA and YSLEER. The CDR3 reads CASSQAGTGAYEQYF. CDR3 bases: TGCGCCAGCAGCCAAGCTGGGACAGGGGCCTACGAGCAGTACTTC.

This chain links TRBV28 with TRBJ1-1; D ambiguous. The V end lost 4 bases, the J end lost 1 base, and 13 bases lay between the germline ends. The CDR3 runs to 15 residues. Per the germline V gene, CDR1 is MDHEN and CDR2 is SYDVKM. The CDR3 DNA sequence: TGTGCCAGCAGTTCCCCCCACTCGGCGAACACTGAAGCTTTCTTT. Its translation is CASSSPHSANTEAFF.

V gene TRBV18 combines with J gene TRBJ1-1; no definite D call. CDR3 length equals 14 residues. V lost 3 bases and J lost 1, with 9 bases in between. Germline values: CDR1 KGHSH, CDR2 LQKENI. The CDR3 region is CASSPSNGNTEAFF. The CDR3 nucleotides read TGTGCCAGCTCACCGTCAAACGGGAACACTGAAGCTTTCTTT.

In this sample, this clone turned up once. The V gene is TRBV12-3 or TRBV12-4, the J gene TRBJ1-4; no definite D call. Deletions cut 10 bases from V and 7 bases from J, with 16 bases between. This CDR3 has 13 amino acids. In nucleotides, the CDR3 is TGTGCCACCTCTGTCGGAAATCGTGAAAAACTGTTTTTT. Residues: CATSVGNREKLFF.

The V call is TRBV2, the J call TRBJ1-4, with D hard to call. Germline loops: CDR1 SNHLY, CDR2 FYNNEI. V was clipped by 8 bases and J by 7 bases, with 14 bases between them. This CDR3 contains 13 residues. The CDR3 is CASSVQPAEKLFF. Here the CDR3 DNA reads TGTGCCAGCTCCGTTCAGCCCGCTGAAAAACTGTTTTTT. Full variable domain (rest looked up from reference TRBV2 and TRBJ1-4): EPEVTQTPSHQVTQMGQEVILRCVPISNHLYFYWYRQILGQKVEFLVSFYNNEISEKSEIFDDQFSVERPDGSNFTLKIRSTKLEDSAMYFCASSVQPAEKLFFGSGTQLSVL.

The chain links TRBV5-1 to TRBJ1-1; maybe TRBD1 (6 bases). CDR3 length equals 15 residues. The germline V gene has CDR1 SGHRS and CDR2 YFSETQ. V was clipped by 4 bases and J by 1 base, with 14 bases between them. In DNA form, the CDR3 reads TGCGCCAGCAGCCCCAGGGGCAGGGAGAACACTGAAGCTTTCTTT. Translated, it gives CASSPRGRENTEAFF.

The chain links TRBV30 to TRBJ2-3; a possible D gene is TRBD2 (5 bases). This CDR3 contains 16 residues. Deletions cut 3 bases from V and 4 bases from J, with 20 bases between. Germline V gene lookup returns CDR1 GTSNPN and CDR2 SVGIG (reference sequence). CDR3 DNA: TGTGCCTGGAGGGGTACGGGGTCGGTACGCCCAGATACGCAGTATTTT. This codes for CAWRGTGSVRPDTQYF.

CDR3 DNA: TGTGCCATCAGTGAAAGGGGGAGCGGGAACACCTACAATGAGCAGTTCTTC. Translation gives CAISERGSGNTYNEQFF. The genes are TRBV10-3 and TRBJ2-1, with D possibly matching TRBD2 (7 bases). CDR3 length: 17 amino acids. CDR1 and CDR2 (germline): ENHRY, SYGVKD. V lost 3 bases to trimming and J lost 2 bases, with 17 bases between them.

The chain links TRBV5-1 to TRBJ1-2, with D uncertain. The CDR3 has 13 amino acids. Trimming shortened V by 0 bases and J by 8 bases, and 11 bases separated the two germline ends. Germline assignment: CDR1 SGHRS and CDR2 YFSETQ. The CDR3 loop is CASSLVPTRGYTF. Written as DNA, the CDR3 is TGCGCCAGCAGCTTGGTGCCGACGAGGGGCTACACCTTC. Drawing the rest from reference TRBV5-1 and TRBJ1-2, the complete variable domain is KAGVTQTPRYLIKTRGQQVTLSCSPISGHRSVSWYQQTPGQGLQFLFEYFSETQRNKGNFPGRFSGRQFSNSRSEMNVSTLELGDSALYLCASSLVPTRGYTFGSGTRLTVV.

This chain joins TRBV7-3 and TRBJ2-5; a possible D gene is TRBD1 (5 bases). Germline CDR1 SGHTA, CDR2 FQGTGA. V was shortened by 4 bases and J by 4 bases, with 10 bases between the two germline ends. This CDR3 region has 13 residues. DNA of the CDR3: TGTGCCAGCAGCTCAGGGATGGGAGAGACCCAGTACTTC. Amino acid sequence: CASSSGMGETQYF.

The rearrangement joins TRBV6-2 or TRBV6-3 to TRBJ2-7, with D perhaps matching TRBD1 (5 bases). Germline lookup yields CDR1 MNHEY and CDR2 SVGEGT. Trimming stripped 5 bases from V and 2 bases from J, with 13 bases between. The CDR3 consists of 14 residues. Here the CDR3 reads CASSQNRRPYEQYF. The CDR3 DNA reads TGTGCCAGCAGTCAGAACAGGCGACCCTACGAGCAGTACTTC.

This rearrangement joins TRBV5-1 to TRBJ1-2; D gene unclear. This CDR3 region has 15 residues. V lost 0 bases, J lost 0 bases, and 9 bases lay in between. From germline, CDR1 is SGHRS and CDR2 YFSETQ. DNA of the CDR3: TGCGCCAGCAGCTTGGTTTACAACTCTAACTATGGCTACACCTTC. This codes for CASSLVYNSNYGYTF.